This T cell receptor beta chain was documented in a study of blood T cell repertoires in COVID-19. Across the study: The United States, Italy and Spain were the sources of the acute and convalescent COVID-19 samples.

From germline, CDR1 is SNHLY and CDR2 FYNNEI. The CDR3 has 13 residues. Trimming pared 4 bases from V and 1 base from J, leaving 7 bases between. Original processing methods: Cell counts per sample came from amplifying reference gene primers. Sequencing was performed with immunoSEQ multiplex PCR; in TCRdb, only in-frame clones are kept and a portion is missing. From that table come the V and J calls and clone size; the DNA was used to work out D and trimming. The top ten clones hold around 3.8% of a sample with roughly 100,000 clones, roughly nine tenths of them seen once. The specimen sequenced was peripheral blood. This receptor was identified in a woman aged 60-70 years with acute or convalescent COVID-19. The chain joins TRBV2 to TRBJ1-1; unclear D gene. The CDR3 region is CASSGVANTEAFF. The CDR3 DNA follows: TGTGCCAGCAGTGGCGTTGCGAACACTGAAGCTTTCTTT. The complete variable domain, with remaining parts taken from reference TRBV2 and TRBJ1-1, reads EPEVTQTPSHQVTQMGQEVILRCVPISNHLYFYWYRQILGQKVEFLVSFYNNEISEKSEIFDDQFSVERPDGSNFTLKIRSTKLEDSAMYFCASSGVANTEAFFGQGTRLTVV.